The 4 T cell receptor beta chains in this list originate from one sample, sequenced in a study of blood T cell repertoires in COVID-19. TCRdb's table, derived via immunoSEQ multiplex PCR, lists solely in-frame clones and lacks some. The sample includes 100,000 to 150,000 clones, around 87% seen only once; the top ten take approximately 3.3%. Material: peripheral blood. The receptors were gathered from a woman aged 55-70 years with acute or convalescent COVID-19.

J is TRBJ1-2 and V is TRBV19; 10 bases are shared with TRBD1. Germline V gene data show CDR1 as LNHDA and CDR2 as SQIVND (reference sequence). J gave up 5 bases and V 4 bases, and 13 bases lay outside the gene matches. The length of the CDR3 is 17 residues. This CDR3 is CASSTYFRDRGLYGYTF. For the CDR3, the DNA is TGTGCCAGTAGTACCTACTTCCGGGACAGGGGTTTGTATGGCTACACCTTC. Based on the CDR3 plus reference TRBV19 and TRBJ1-2, the full variable domain is DGGITQSPKYLFRKEGQNVTLSCEQNLNHDAMYWYRQDPGQGLRLIYYSQIVNDFQKGDIAEGYSVSREKKESFPLTVTSAQKNPTAFYLCASSTYFRDRGLYGYTFGSGTRLTVV.

This clone was detected once. This chain joins TRBV7-3 and TRBJ2-1, with 9 bases that match TRBD2. Trimming cost V 1 base and J 5 bases; bases outside gene matches: 9. This CDR3 has 17 amino acids. Per germline, CDR1 SGHTA and CDR2 FQGTGA. The CDR3 sequence: CASSLSGGRGAHNEQFF. CDR3 in DNA: TGTGCCAGCAGCTTAAGTGGCGGGAGGGGAGCCCACAATGAGCAGTTCTTC.

The rearrangement links TRBV27 to TRBJ1-2, with 7 bases fitting TRBD1. The trim removed 3 bases at V and 4 bases at J, leaving 5 bases unmatched. The CDR3 extends over 14 amino acids. Per the germline V gene, CDR1 is MNHEY and CDR2 is SMNVEV (reference sequence). The CDR3 spells CASSFGRGTYGYTF. The CDR3, as DNA: TGTGCCAGCAGTTTTGGCAGGGGGACCTATGGCTACACCTTC.

V is TRBV4-2 and J is TRBJ1-2; no clear D gene. The CDR3 is 13 residues long. Germline loops: CDR1 LGHNA, CDR2 YNFKEQ. The germline V and J ends were trimmed by 0 bases and 7 bases, with 9 bases remaining between them. CDR3 in amino acids: CASSQDTESGYTF. The DNA for the CDR3 is TGTGCCAGCAGCCAAGATACAGAGAGTGGCTACACCTTC.